This record covers a single T cell receptor beta chain. Antigen: not known. The data are from a study of cytomegalovirus exposure and HLA in healthy donors. Broader study findings: CMV serostatus stood as the only immune exposure information on hand. Associated with HLA alleles at 0.05 false discovery rate in a later analysis were fewer than 20,000 TCR beta sequences.

In germline, CDR1 is ENHRY, CDR2 SYGVKD. The CDR3 is 15 amino acids. The V end was cut by 4 bases, the J end by 0 bases, with 10 bases between. With 60 Vbeta and 13 Jbeta primers, the PCR was carried out. TCRdb's copy holds only in-frame clones and misses some; the assay was immunoSEQ multiplex PCR. Of approximately 130,000 clones listed, 70% to 80% are singletons. The sample consisted of PBMCs. This TCR was sampled from a woman between 50 and 59 years old in good health and CMV-seropositive. The V and J genes are TRBV10-3 and TRBJ1-3; tentative D call: TRBD1 (6 bases). The CDR3 nucleotides read TGTGCCATCAGTGGCGAGGGGGTCTCTGGAAACACCATATATTTT. This gives the protein CAISGEGVSGNTIYF.